One and the same sample provided the 31 T cell receptor beta chains below, sequenced in a study of blood T cell repertoires in COVID-19. Using immunoSEQ multiplex PCR, the repertoire was profiled, and TCRdb retains in-frame clones only, with some absent. The data contain about 160,000 clones, 70% to 85% of them seen just once; the ten biggest clones take up approximately 6.8%. Sequencing was done on a sample of peripheral blood. The receptors were sampled from a woman between 40 and 50 years old with COVID-19, enrolled during active disease.

This clone was observed a single time. The chain employs TRBV18 and TRBJ1-2, with 7 bases aligning to TRBD1. The ends lost 3 bases at V and 5 bases at J; junction bases unmatched: 15. In germline, CDR1 is KGHSH, CDR2 LQKENI. The CDR3 length is 17 residues. This CDR3 is CASSPRTSGTAIYGYTF. CDR3 sequence (DNA): TGTGCCAGCTCACCCCGAACCTCCGGGACAGCGATTTATGGCTACACCTTC.

This chain uses TRBV7-3 with TRBJ2-2; 8 bases are shared with TRBD2. Germline assignment: CDR1 SGHTA and CDR2 FQGTGA. The V and J ends lost 5 bases and 5 bases, in that order; junction bases with no gene match: 7. The CDR3 is 15 residues long. The CDR3 region has the DNA TGTGCCAGCAGCACCGGGGGGGCCGGTACCGGGGAGCTGTTTTTT. Amino acid sequence: CASSTGGAGTGELFF.

V gene TRBV19 combines with J gene TRBJ2-1, with 13 nucleotides matching TRBD2. The CDR3 length is 18 residues. CDR1 LNHDA and CDR2 SQIVND come from the germline V gene (reference sequence). Trimming removed 6 bases from V and 8 bases from J; junction bases left unmatched: 16. The CDR3 DNA reads as TGTGCCAGTAGCACTAAACTAGCGGGGGGGCACAGAATCCATGAGCAGTTCTTC. The encoded protein is CASSTKLAGGHRIHEQFF.

The chain couples TRBV5-1 to TRBJ1-3; D gene unclear. Germline values: CDR1 SGHRS, CDR2 YFSETQ. This CDR3 contains 16 residues. The V gene lost 0 bases and the J gene lost 0 bases, with 10 bases spanning the gap. CDR3 residues: CASSLGGMGSGNTIYF. In DNA form, the CDR3 reads TGCGCCAGCAGCTTGGGAGGAATGGGCTCTGGAAACACCATATATTTT. Drawing the rest from reference TRBV5-1 and TRBJ1-3, the complete variable domain is KAGVTQTPRYLIKTRGQQVTLSCSPISGHRSVSWYQQTPGQGLQFLFEYFSETQRNKGNFPGRFSGRQFSNSRSEMNVSTLELGDSALYLCASSLGGMGSGNTIYFGEGSWLTVV.

The chain has TRBV7-2 and TRBJ1-6, with D tentatively TRBD1 (6 bases). V was shortened by 5 bases and J by 8 bases, with 10 bases between the two germline ends. Germline V gene data show CDR1 as SGHTA and CDR2 as FQGNSA. The CDR3 totals 13 residues. The CDR3 reads CASSTRTDSPLHF. For the CDR3, the DNA is TGTGCCAGCAGCACCCGGACAGATTCACCCCTCCACTTT.

This sequence joins TRBV19 and TRBJ1-5, with 10 bases that match TRBD1. V lost 4 bases to trimming and J lost 0 bases; unmatched junction nucleotides: 6. The germline V gene encodes CDR1 LNHDA and CDR2 SQIVND (reference sequence). CDR3 size: 17 residues. Here the CDR3 DNA reads TGTGCCAGTAGTAAGACAGGGGGCGCGGATAGCAATCAGCCCCAGCATTTT. It encodes CASSKTGGADSNQPQHF.

The rearrangement links TRBV12-5 to TRBJ1-1; 10 nucleotides line up with TRBD1. This CDR3 region has 15 residues. Trimming at V came to 6 bases and at J to 8 bases, leaving 12 bases not matched to a gene. From germline, CDR1 is LGHNT and CDR2 FRNRAP. CDR3 residues: CASGLGTGAAREAFF. The CDR3 coding sequence is TGTGCTAGTGGACTCGGGACAGGGGCCGCGAGGGAAGCTTTCTTT. Supplemented by reference TRBV12-5 and TRBJ1-1, the full variable domain reads DARVTQTPRHKVTEMGQEVTMRCQPILGHNTVFWYRQTMMQGLELLAYFRNRAPLDDSGMPKDRFSAEMPDATLATLKIQPSEPRDSAVYFCASGLGTGAAREAFFGQGTRLTVV.

The chain links TRBV19 to TRBJ2-5; 7 bases are a match to TRBD2. This CDR3 spans 15 amino acids. The ends lost 7 bases at V and 8 bases at J; junction bases unmatched: 16. Germline V lookup: CDR1 LNHDA, CDR2 SQIVND (reference sequence). In DNA form, the CDR3 reads TGTGCCAGTACTCCCAAGGGGTACCGGGGGGATACCCAGTACTTC. Its protein is CASTPKGYRGDTQYF.

The chain joins TRBV6-6 to TRBJ1-2; no firm D call. The CDR3 runs 13 residues. Per the germline V gene, CDR1 is MNHNY and CDR2 is SVGAGI (reference sequence). The V end was cut by 5 bases, the J end by 8 bases, with 15 bases between. CDR3: CASSPLLSGGYTF. In DNA, the CDR3 is TGTGCCAGCAGTCCGCTACTGTCGGGAGGCTACACCTTC.

V usage is TRBV15 and J usage is TRBJ2-5; D is undetermined. The V and J ends lost 3 bases and 4 bases respectively, with 9 bases between them. Germline values: CDR1 LNHNV, CDR2 YYDKDF (reference sequence). The CDR3 covers 13 residues. CDR3 residues: CATSSRYRETQYF. In nucleotides, the CDR3 is TGTGCCACCAGCAGTCGTTACAGAGAGACCCAGTACTTC.

The gene calls are TRBV5-5 and TRBJ2-7, with TRBD2 matching over 7 bases. Trimming removed 4 bases from V and 7 bases from J; junction bases left unmatched: 17. The CDR3 contains 16 residues. CDR1 and CDR2 from the germline V gene are SGHKS and YYEKEE (reference sequence). CDR3 DNA: TGTGCCAGCAGCCACCGGGTAGCGGGCCCCTCGTCTGAGCAGTACGTC. Amino acid sequence: CASSHRVAGPSSEQYV.

This clone appeared a single time. The genes are TRBV6-2 or TRBV6-3 and TRBJ2-7; D gene uncertain. The ends were cut back, 7 bases at V and 5 bases at J, with 15 bases in the middle. The germline V gene has CDR1 MNHEY and CDR2 SVGEGT. The CDR3 spans 13 residues. Written as DNA, the CDR3 is TGTGCCAGCACCCCCCAGTTCCTCCACGAGCAGTACTTC. Protein product: CASTPQFLHEQYF.

The rearrangement uses TRBV6-5 and TRBJ2-1; D not resolved. Germline loops: CDR1 MNHEY, CDR2 SVGAGI. The CDR3 spans 13 residues. V was cut by 6 bases and J by 13 bases, with 19 bases left in between. The CDR3 coding sequence is TGTGCCAGCAGGGGTATTGGGTCGCTGGGCCAGTTCTTC. Amino acid sequence: CASRGIGSLGQFF.

This sequence joins TRBV7-9 and TRBJ1-1; D not certain. CDR3 size: 13 residues. Trimming cost V 5 bases and J 1 base, with 8 bases left between them. Germline CDR1 reads SEHNR; CDR2 reads FQNEAQ (reference sequence). The CDR3, as DNA: TGTGCCAGCAGCCGGCCGGGGAACACTGAAGCTTTCTTT. This sequence encodes CASSRPGNTEAFF.

This chain links TRBV6-5 with TRBJ2-7, with 8 bases that match TRBD1. This CDR3 is 15 amino acids long. The germline gives CDR1 MNHEY, CDR2 SVGAGI. V shed 0 bases, J shed 6 bases, and the junction held 7 bases outside the gene matches. CDR3 residues: CASSYSRQGRVEQYF. Here the CDR3 DNA reads TGTGCCAGCAGTTACTCTCGACAGGGGAGAGTCGAGCAGTACTTC.

The chain's CDR3 is CASSYSGASTDTQYF. In DNA, the CDR3 is TGCGCCAGCAGCTACAGCGGGGCTAGCACAGATACGCAGTATTTT. V is TRBV5-1 and J is TRBJ2-3; TRBD2 aligns across 7 bases. This CDR3 has 15 residues. With V trimmed by 3 bases and J by 0 bases, 4 bases remained unmatched. Per germline, CDR1 SGHRS and CDR2 YFSETQ.

The chain combines TRBV7-2 with TRBJ1-1, with D perhaps TRBD1 (5 bases). V lost 4 bases to trimming and J lost 4 bases, with 13 bases between them. The CDR3 totals 14 residues. CDR1 is SGHTA and CDR2 is FQGNSA in the germline V gene. This CDR3 is CASSYSGGGTEAFF. The CDR3 DNA sequence: TGTGCCAGCAGCTACTCGGGGGGGGGCACTGAAGCTTTCTTT.

The CDR3 here is CASSKGQGAEKLFF. CDR3 nucleotide sequence: TGTGCCAGCAGCAAAGGACAGGGGGCTGAAAAACTGTTTTTT. The rearrangement links TRBV21-1 to TRBJ1-4; the D call TRBD1 from the table was never checked on the DNA. TRBV21-1 is classified as a pseudogene. This CDR3 region has 14 residues.

The gene calls are TRBV2 and TRBJ2-5; maybe TRBD2 (6 bases). The germline V gene has CDR1 SNHLY and CDR2 FYNNEI. With 3 bases removed from V and 1 base from J, the gap between germline ends came to 12 bases. The CDR3 length is 15 residues. The CDR3 sequence is CASSESSGSQETQYF. CDR3 nucleotide sequence: TGTGCCAGCAGTGAGAGTAGCGGCAGCCAAGAGACCCAGTACTTC. The whole variable domain, filled in from reference TRBV2 and TRBJ2-5, reads EPEVTQTPSHQVTQMGQEVILRCVPISNHLYFYWYRQILGQKVEFLVSFYNNEISEKSEIFDDQFSVERPDGSNFTLKIRSTKLEDSAMYFCASSESSGSQETQYFGPGTRLLVL.

This CDR3 is CASSFSGRETQYF. In DNA form, the CDR3 reads TGTGCCAGCAGCTTCTCAGGAAGGGAGACCCAGTACTTC. The V gene is TRBV5-6, the J gene TRBJ2-5; D remains unclear. The germline CDR1 and CDR2 sequences are SGHDT and YYEEEE. The CDR3 totals 13 residues. Trimming took 2 bases from V and 5 from J, leaving 10 bases between them.

V and J are TRBV6-5 and TRBJ2-1; tentatively, D is TRBD2 (6 bases). The V end lost 6 bases, the J end lost 9 bases, and 21 bases lay between the germline ends. The CDR3 runs 15 residues. Germline loops: CDR1 MNHEY, CDR2 SVGAGI. The CDR3 DNA sequence: TGTGCCAGCAGCCCACTGTCGGGAGCATTTGGTGAGCAGTTCTTC. Protein sequence: CASSPLSGAFGEQFF.

The V gene is TRBV14, the J gene TRBJ1-2, with D unresolved. The length of the CDR3 is 15 residues. V dropped 4 bases and J dropped 3 bases, with 15 bases sitting between them. The V gene's germline CDR1 is SGHDN and CDR2 FVKESK. CDR3 coding DNA: TGTGCCAGCAGCCCCTTGAAGAGGGTGGACTATGGCTACACCTTC. It is translated as CASSPLKRVDYGYTF. Full variable domain (remainder filled in from reference TRBV14 and TRBJ1-2): EAGVTQFPSHSVIEKGQTVTLRCDPISGHDNLYWYRRVMGKEIKFLLHFVKESKQDESGMPNNRFLAERTGGTYSTLKVQPAELEDSGVYFCASSPLKRVDYGYTFGSGTRLTVV.

This clone appeared once. The gene calls are TRBV10-1 and TRBJ2-3; D is unclear. Germline CDR1 and CDR2: WNHNN and SYGVQD (reference sequence). V dropped 3 bases and J dropped 6 bases, with 7 bases sitting between them. The CDR3 contains 12 residues. CDR3 protein: CASSDPEDTQYF. Here the CDR3 DNA reads TGCGCCAGCAGTGACCCTGAGGATACGCAGTATTTT.

V is TRBV7-2 and J is TRBJ1-2; the match to TRBD1 covers 8 bases. In germline, CDR1 is SGHTA, CDR2 FQGNSA. This CDR3 comprises 15 residues. With 1 base clipped from V and 4 bases from J, the junction kept 5 bases outside the gene matches. CDR3 bases: TGTGCCAGCAGCTTAGGGGACAGGACCTTCTATGGCTACACCTTC. It codes for CASSLGDRTFYGYTF.

The rearrangement links TRBV11-2 to TRBJ2-1, with D maybe TRBD1 (6 bases). The CDR3 has 15 residues. Trimming stripped 4 bases from V and 4 bases from J, with 14 bases between. CDR1 and CDR2 (germline): SGHAT, FQNNGV. CDR3 sequence reads: CASSSAPGTYNEQFF. The CDR3 DNA is TGTGCCAGCAGCTCGGCCCCTGGGACATACAATGAGCAGTTCTTC.

The V call is TRBV28, the J call TRBJ2-1; 10 bases agree with TRBD2. This CDR3 comprises 15 residues. Germline-derived CDR1 and CDR2 are MDHEN and SYDVKM. The V segment lost 7 bases and the J segment 4 bases; nucleotides outside the gene matches: 7. The CDR3 DNA reads as TGTGCCAGCACCAAGCTAGCGGGAGCTTACAATGAGCAGTTCTTC. It translates to CASTKLAGAYNEQFF.

This clone has only a few counts. This sequence joins TRBV30 and TRBJ2-5; D possibly corresponds to TRBD2 (7 bases). V was trimmed by 1 base and J by 5 bases, leaving 17 bases between them. Germline V gives CDR1 GTSNPN, CDR2 SVGIG (reference sequence). The CDR3 totals 15 residues. The CDR3 DNA reads as TGTGCCTGGAGTGCCGTAACAGGGAGGGGCGAGACCCAGTACTTC. Translating gives CAWSAVTGRGETQYF.

V gene TRBV27 combines with J gene TRBJ1-5; TRBD1 matches 8 bases. Per the germline V gene, CDR1 is MNHEY and CDR2 is SMNVEV (reference sequence). CDR3 length equals 15 residues. The V and J ends lost 1 base and 5 bases, in that order; junction bases with no gene match: 4. CDR3 DNA sequence: TGTGCCAGCAGTTTATACTCAGGGGGCGATCAGCCCCAGCATTTT. Its translation: CASSLYSGGDQPQHF.

This chain connects TRBV4-1 to TRBJ1-2; the match to TRBD1 covers 7 bases. The V and J ends lost 0 bases and 5 bases, in that order; junction bases with no gene match: 15. Germline lookup yields CDR1 MGHRA and CDR2 YSYEKL. The CDR3 has 18 residues. The CDR3, as DNA: TGCGCCAGCAGCCAAGAAGACACAGGGGTCGCGTCTGTTTATGGCTACACCTTC. Translating gives CASSQEDTGVASVYGYTF.

The chain's CDR3 is CASEAFSSANTQYF. The CDR3 coding sequence is TGTGCCAGCGAGGCGTTTTCGTCCGCGAATACGCAGTATTTT. The chain joins TRBV6-5 to TRBJ2-3; the D is unclear. Trimming cost V 8 bases and J 7 bases, with 19 bases left between them. Germline V gene lookup returns CDR1 MNHEY and CDR2 SVGAGI. CDR3 length equals 14 residues.

In its sample, this clone was seen a few times. This chain joins TRBV11-2 and TRBJ1-1; D might be TRBD1 (5 bases). The CDR3 consists of 13 residues. V was pared by 6 bases and J by 5 bases, with 13 bases between. The V gene's germline CDR1 is SGHAT and CDR2 FQNNGV. This chain's CDR3 is CASRTWGVTEAFF. CDR3 nucleotide sequence: TGTGCCAGCAGAACATGGGGGGTGACTGAAGCTTTCTTT.